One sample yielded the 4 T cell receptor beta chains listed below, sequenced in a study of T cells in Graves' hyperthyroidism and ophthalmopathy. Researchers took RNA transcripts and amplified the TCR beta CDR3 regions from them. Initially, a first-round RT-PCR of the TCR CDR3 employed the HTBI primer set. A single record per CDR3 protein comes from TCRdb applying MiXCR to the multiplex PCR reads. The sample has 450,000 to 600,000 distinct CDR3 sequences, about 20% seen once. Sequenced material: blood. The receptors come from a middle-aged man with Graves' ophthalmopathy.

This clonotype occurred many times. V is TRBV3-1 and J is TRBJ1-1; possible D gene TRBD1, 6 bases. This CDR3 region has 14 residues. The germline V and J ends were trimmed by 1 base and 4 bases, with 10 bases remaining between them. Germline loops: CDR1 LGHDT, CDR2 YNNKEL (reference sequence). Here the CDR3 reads CASSQAARGTEAFF. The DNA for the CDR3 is TGTGCCAGCAGCCAAGCGGCCAGGGGCACTGAAGCTTTCTTT.

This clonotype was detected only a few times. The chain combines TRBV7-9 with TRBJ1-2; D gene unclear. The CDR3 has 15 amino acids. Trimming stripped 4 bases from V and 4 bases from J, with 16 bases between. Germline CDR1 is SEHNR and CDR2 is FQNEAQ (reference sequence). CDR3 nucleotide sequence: TGTGCCAGCAGCTCAGGTTTCCAGGCCCTCTATGGCTACACCTTC. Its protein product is CASSSGFQALYGYTF.

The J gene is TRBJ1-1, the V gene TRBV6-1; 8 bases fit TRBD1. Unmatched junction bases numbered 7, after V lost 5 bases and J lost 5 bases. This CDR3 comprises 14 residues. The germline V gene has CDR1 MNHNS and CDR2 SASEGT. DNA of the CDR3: TGTGCCAGCAGTTATACAGGGGGGCAGACTGAAGCTTTCTTT. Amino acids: CASSYTGGQTEAFF.

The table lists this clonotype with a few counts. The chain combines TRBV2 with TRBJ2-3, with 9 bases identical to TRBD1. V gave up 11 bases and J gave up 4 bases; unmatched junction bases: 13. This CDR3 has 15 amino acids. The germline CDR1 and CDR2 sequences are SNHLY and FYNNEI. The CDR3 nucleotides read TGTGCCCCGTCTTGGGGACAGGGTTTTCCAGATACGCAGTATTTT. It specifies CAPSWGQGFPDTQYF.